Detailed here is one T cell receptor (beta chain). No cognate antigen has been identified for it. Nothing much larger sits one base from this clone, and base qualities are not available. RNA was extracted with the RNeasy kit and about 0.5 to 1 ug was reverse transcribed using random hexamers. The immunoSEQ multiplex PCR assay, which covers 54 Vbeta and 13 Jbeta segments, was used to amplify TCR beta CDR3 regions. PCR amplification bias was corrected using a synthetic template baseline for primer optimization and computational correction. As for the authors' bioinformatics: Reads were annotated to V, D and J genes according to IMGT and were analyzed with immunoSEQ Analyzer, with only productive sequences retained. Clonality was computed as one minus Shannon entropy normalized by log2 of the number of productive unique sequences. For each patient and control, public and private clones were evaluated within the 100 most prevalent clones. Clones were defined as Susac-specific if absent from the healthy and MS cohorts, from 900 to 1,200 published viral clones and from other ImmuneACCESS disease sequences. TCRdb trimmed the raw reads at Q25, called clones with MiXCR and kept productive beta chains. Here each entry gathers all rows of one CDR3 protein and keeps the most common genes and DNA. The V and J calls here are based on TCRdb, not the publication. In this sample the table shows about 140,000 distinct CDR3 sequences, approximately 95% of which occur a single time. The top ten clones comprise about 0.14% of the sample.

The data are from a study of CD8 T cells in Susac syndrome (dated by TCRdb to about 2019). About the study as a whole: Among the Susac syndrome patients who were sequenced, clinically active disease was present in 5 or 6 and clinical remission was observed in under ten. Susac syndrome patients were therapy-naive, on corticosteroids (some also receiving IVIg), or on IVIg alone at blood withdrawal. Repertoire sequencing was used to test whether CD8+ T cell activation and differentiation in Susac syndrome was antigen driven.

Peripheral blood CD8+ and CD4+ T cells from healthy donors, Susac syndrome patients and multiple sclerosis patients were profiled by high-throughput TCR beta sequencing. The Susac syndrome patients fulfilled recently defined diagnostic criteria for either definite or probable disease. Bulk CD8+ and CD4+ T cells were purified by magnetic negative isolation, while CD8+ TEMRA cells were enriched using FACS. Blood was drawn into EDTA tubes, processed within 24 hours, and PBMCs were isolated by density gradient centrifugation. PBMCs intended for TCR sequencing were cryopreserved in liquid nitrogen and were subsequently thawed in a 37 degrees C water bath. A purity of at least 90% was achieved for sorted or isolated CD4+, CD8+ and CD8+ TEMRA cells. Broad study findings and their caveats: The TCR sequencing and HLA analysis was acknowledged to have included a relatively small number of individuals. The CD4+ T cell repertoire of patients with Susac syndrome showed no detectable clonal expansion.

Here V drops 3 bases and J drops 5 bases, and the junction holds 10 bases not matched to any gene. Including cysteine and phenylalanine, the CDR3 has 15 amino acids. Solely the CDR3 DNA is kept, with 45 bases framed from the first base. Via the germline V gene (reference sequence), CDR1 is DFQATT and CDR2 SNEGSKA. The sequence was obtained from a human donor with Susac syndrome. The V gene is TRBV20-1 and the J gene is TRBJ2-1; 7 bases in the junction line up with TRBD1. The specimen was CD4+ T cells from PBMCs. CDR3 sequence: CSASVAGGHHNEQFF. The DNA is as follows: TGCAGTGCTAGTGTCGCAGGGGGACACCACAATGAGCAGTTCTTC.